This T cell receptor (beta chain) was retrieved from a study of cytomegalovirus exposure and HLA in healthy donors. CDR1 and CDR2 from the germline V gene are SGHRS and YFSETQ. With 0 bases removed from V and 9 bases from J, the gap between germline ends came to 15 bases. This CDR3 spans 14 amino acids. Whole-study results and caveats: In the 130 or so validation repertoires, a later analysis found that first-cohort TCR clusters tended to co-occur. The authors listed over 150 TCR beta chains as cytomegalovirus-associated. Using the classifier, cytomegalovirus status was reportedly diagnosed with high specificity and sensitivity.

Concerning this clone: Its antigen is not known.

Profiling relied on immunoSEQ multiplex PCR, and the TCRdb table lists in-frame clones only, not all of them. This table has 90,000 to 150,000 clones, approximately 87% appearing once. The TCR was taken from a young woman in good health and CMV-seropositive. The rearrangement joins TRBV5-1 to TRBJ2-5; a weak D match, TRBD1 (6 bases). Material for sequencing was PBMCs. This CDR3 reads CASSLEGQRGAQYF. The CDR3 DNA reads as TGCGCCAGCAGCTTGGAAGGACAGCGAGGGGCCCAGTACTTC. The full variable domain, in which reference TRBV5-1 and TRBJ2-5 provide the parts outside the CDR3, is KAGVTQTPRYLIKTRGQQVTLSCSPISGHRSVSWYQQTPGQGLQFLFEYFSETQRNKGNFPGRFSGRQFSNSRSEMNVSTLELGDSALYLCASSLEGQRGAQYFGPGTRLLVL.